The T cell receptor (beta chain) described here comes from a study of blood T cell repertoires in COVID-19. Study-level information: Specimens from acute and convalescent COVID-19 originated in the United States, Italy and Spain. From T cells, B-cell-depleted T cells, or PBMCs came the material, which was cDNA or gDNA.

In the authors' methods: Estimation of nucleated cell counts was performed using reference gene primer amplification. Libraries were prepared by immunoSEQ multiplex PCR; TCRdb keeps only in-frame clonotypes and omits some of them. That table is the source of V, J and clone size, and D and trimming were worked out from the DNA. The top ten clones hold 15% to 20% of a sample with under 75,000 clones, roughly 80% of them seen once. This clone came up a few times. The CDR3 has 14 residues. The ends lost 2 bases at V and 4 bases at J; junction bases unmatched: 3. Germline assignment: CDR1 SGHRS and CDR2 YFSETQ.

Sequenced: peripheral blood. J is TRBJ2-3 and V is TRBV5-1; 8 bases map to TRBD2. The clonotype comes from a man aged 70 or older who had recovered from COVID-19. CDR3 region: CASSLAGDPDTQYF. The CDR3 nucleotides are TGCGCCAGCAGCTTAGCGGGAGACCCAGATACGCAGTATTTT.